The entry below gives a single T cell receptor beta chain sequence along with its context. In the authors' workflow: Amplified reference gene primers provided the basis for estimating nucleated cell counts. The table came from immunoSEQ multiplex PCR; TCRdb's copy has only in-frame clones and leaves some out. V and J calls and clone size are those listed in that table; D and trimming were worked out from the DNA. The sample records a few hundred thousand clones, around 87% being singletons. This entry comes from a study of blood T cell repertoires in COVID-19. Study at large: Italy, Spain and the United States were the sources of the convalescent and acute COVID-19 samples. Sample material is recorded as cDNA or gDNA derived from T cells, B-cell-depleted T cells, or PBMCs.

Germline loops: CDR1 LGHDT, CDR2 YNNKEL (reference sequence). The CDR3 contains 15 residues. V was pared by 4 bases and J by 2 bases, with 7 bases of the junction left unmatched. All enrollees were roughly 18 to 95 years old and from 24 US areas. The chain carries TRBV3-1 (or the pseudogene TRBV3-2) and TRBJ1-1; 7 positions agree with TRBD1. What was sequenced was PBMCs or T cells enriched from blood (not recorded which). The TCR was taken from a man younger than 40 who had recovered from COVID-19. The CDR3 region has the DNA TGTGCCAGCAGCCCGACAGGGCCATATAACACTGAAGCTTTCTTT. Its translation: CASSPTGPYNTEAFF.